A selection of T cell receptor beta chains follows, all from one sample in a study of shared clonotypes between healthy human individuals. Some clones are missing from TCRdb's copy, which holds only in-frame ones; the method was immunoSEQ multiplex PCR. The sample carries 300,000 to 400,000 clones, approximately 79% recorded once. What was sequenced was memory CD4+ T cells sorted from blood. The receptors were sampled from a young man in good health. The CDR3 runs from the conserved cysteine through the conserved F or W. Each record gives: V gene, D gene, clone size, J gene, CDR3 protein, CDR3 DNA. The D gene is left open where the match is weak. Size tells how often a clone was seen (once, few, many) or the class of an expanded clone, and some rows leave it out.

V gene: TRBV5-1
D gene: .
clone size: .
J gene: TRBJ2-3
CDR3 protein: CASSLDRITDTQYF
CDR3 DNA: TGCGCCAGCAGCTTGGACAGAATCACAGATACGCAGTATTTT

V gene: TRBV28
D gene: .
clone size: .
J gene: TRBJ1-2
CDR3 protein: CASSDPGASTYGYTF
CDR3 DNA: TGTGCCAGCAGCGATCCGGGGGCTTCTACCTATGGCTACACCTTC

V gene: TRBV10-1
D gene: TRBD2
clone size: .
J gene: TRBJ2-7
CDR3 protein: CASSRTRENEQYF
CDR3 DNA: TGCGCCAGCAGCAGGACTAGGGAGAACGAGCAGTACTTC

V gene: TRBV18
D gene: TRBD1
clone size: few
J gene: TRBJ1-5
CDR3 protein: CASSPGQGSNQPQHF
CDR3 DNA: TGTGCCAGCTCACCCGGACAGGGAAGCAATCAGCCCCAGCATTTT

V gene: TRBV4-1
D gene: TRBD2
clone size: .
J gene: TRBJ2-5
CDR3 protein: CASSQAGTSGRTQYF
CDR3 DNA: TGCGCCAGCAGCCAGGCCGGGACTAGCGGTAGAACCCAGTACTTC

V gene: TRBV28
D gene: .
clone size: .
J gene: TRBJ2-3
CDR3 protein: CASKQMHTQYF
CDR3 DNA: TGTGCCAGCAAGCAAATGCATACGCAGTATTTT

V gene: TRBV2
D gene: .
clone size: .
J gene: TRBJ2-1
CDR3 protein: CASSFAGAHNEQFF
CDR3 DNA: TGTGCCAGCAGTTTTGCGGGGGCCCACAATGAGCAGTTCTTC

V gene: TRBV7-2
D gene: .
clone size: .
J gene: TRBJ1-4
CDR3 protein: CASSRLGTTNEKLFF
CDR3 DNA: TGTGCCAGCAGCCGGTTAGGGACAACTAATGAAAAACTGTTTTTT

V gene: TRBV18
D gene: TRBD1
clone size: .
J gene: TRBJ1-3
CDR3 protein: CASSPTGTGNSGNTIYF
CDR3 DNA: TGTGCCAGCTCACCAACGGGGACAGGAAACTCTGGAAACACCATATATTTT

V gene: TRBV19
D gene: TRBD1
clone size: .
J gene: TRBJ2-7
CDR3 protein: CASSTWGTDYEQYF
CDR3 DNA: TGTGCCAGTAGTACATGGGGGACAGACTACGAGCAGTACTTC

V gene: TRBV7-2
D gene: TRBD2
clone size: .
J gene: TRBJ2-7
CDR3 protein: CASSLGPSGNYEQYF
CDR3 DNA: TGTGCCAGCAGCTTAGGTCCTAGCGGGAACTACGAGCAGTACTTC

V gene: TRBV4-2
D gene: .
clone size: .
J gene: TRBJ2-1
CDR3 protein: CASSQGGVAPNNEQFF
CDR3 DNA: TGTGCCAGCAGCCAAGGAGGGGTAGCGCCCAACAATGAGCAGTTCTTC

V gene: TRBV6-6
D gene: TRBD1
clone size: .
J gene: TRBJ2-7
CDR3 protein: CASSYGTGNTYEQYF
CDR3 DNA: TGTGCCAGCAGTTACGGGACAGGAAATACCTACGAGCAGTACTTC

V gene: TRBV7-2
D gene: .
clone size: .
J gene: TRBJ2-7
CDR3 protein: CASSLSPGDEQYF
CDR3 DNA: TGTGCCAGCAGCTTATCCCCGGGGGACGAGCAGTACTTC

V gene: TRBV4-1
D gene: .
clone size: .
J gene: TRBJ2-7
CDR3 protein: CASSQEYFGGHRVDEQYF
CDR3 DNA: TGCGCCAGCAGCCAAGAGTATTTTGGAGGACATCGGGTGGACGAGCAGTACTTC

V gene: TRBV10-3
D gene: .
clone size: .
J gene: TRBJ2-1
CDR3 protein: CAIKEGSYNEQFF
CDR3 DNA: TGTGCCATCAAGGAGGGATCCTACAATGAGCAGTTCTTC

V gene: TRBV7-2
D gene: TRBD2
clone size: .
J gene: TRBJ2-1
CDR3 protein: CASSPRVAGGFEQFF
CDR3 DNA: TGTGCCAGCAGCCCCCGGGTAGCGGGAGGTTTTGAGCAGTTCTTC

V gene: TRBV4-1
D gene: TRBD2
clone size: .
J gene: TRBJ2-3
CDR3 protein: CASSSQLAGITDTQYF
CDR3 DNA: TGCGCCAGCAGCTCCCAACTAGCGGGAATAACAGATACGCAGTATTTT

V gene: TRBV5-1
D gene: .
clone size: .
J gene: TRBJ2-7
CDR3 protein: CASSLLDTYEQYF
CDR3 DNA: TGCGCCAGCAGTCTTCTCGACACCTACGAGCAGTACTTC

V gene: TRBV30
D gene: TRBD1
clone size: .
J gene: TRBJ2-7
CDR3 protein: CAWSVRTGVDEQYF
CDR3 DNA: TGTGCCTGGAGTGTACGGACAGGGGTCGACGAGCAGTACTTC

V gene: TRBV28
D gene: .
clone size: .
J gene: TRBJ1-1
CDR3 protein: CASSTLQVGDTEAFF
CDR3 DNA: TGTGCCAGCAGTACGCTACAGGTTGGGGATACGGAAGCTTTCTTT

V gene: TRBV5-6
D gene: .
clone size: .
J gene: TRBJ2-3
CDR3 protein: CASSSPSWPDTQYF
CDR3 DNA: TGTGCCAGCAGCTCCCCTAGCTGGCCAGATACGCAGTATTTT

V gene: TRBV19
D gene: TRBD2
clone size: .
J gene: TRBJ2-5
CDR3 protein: CASSSSGGQETQYF
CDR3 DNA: TGTGCCAGTAGTTCTAGCGGGGGCCAAGAGACCCAGTACTTC

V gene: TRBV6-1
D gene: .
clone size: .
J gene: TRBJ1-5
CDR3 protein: CASSEDGNQPQHF
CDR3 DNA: TGTGCCAGCAGTGAGGACGGGAATCAGCCCCAGCATTTT